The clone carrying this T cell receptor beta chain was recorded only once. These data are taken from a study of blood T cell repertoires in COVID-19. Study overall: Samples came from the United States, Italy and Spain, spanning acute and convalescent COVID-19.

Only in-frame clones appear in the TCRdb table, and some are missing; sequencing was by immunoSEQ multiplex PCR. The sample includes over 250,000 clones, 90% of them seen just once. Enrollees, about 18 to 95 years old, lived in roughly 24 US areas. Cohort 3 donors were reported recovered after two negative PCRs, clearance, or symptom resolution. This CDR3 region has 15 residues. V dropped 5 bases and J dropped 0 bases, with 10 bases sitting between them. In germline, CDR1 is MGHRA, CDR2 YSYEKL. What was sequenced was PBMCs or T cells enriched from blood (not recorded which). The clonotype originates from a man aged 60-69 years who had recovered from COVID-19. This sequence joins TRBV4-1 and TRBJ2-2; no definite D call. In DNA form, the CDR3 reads TGCGCCAGCAGCACCCAGGCACCGAACACCGGGGAGCTGTTTTTT. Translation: CASSTQAPNTGELFF.